This TCR beta chain stems from a study of T cell responses to AZD1222 COVID-19 vaccine. Study as a whole: Pooled samples include second doses given at about 4 or 12 weeks. Findings of the study overall: Only a handful of AZD1222 recipients were seropositive at baseline. Repertoires were collected only later (after the peak T cell response had occurred).

V was clipped by 1 base and J by 2 bases; unmatched bases: 4. The length of the CDR3 is 15 residues. The germline gives CDR1 LGHNA, CDR2 YSLEER. Profiled with immunoSEQ multiplex PCR; TCRdb holds only in-frame clones, not every one. The top ten clones hold approximately 2% of a sample with about 130,000 clones, about 92% of them seen once. A remark on this clone: Its target is not known.

This receptor was obtained from an adult in good health. The sequences come from peripheral blood, collected on day 0 of AZD1222 vaccination. The chain combines TRBV4-3 with TRBJ1-2; 7 bases map to TRBD1. Here the CDR3 DNA reads TGCGCCAGCAGCCAAGGCCCGACAGGGAACTATGGCTACACCTTC. Translation gives CASSQGPTGNYGYTF.